The 29 T cell receptor beta chains given below trace back to one sample, sequenced in a study of CD8+CD57+ T cells in acquired aplastic anemia. Previously, flow cytometry had revealed CD8+CD57+ cell expansion in the patients chosen for sequencing. Investigators profiled TCR beta VDJ and CDR3 from genomic DNA template. TCRdb redid the calling of the reads with MiXCR, one entry per CDR3 protein. The profile covers over 150,000 distinct CDR3 sequences, with about two thirds appearing a single time and approximately 48% taken by the ten largest. The sequencing sample was made of sorted CD4+, CD8+, or CD8+CD57+ T cells (not recorded which) from PBMCs. The receptor source for this set is a human donor with aplastic anemia.

The V gene is TRBV3-1, the J gene TRBJ2-5; D unclear. The CDR3 covers 15 residues. Trimming left V 0 bases short and J 2 bases short, with 10 bases between. Germline V lookup: CDR1 LGHDT, CDR2 YNNKEL (reference sequence). CDR3 in amino acids: CASSQEVGWQETQYF. The CDR3 nucleotides read TGTGCCAGCAGCCAAGAAGTGGGGTGGCAAGAGACCCAGTACTTC.

This clonotype was counted only a few times. The chain has TRBV25-1 and TRBJ2-5; 8 bases agree with TRBD1. The CDR3 is made up of 15 amino acids. Germline-derived CDR1 and CDR2 are MGHDK and SYGVNS. V was pared by 0 bases and J by 3 bases, with 3 bases of the junction left unmatched. Here the CDR3 reads CASSEYTTGEETQYF. The CDR3 DNA follows: TGTGCCAGCAGTGAATACACGACAGGGGAAGAGACCCAGTACTTC.

This clonotype showed up just once. The chain couples TRBV7-8 to TRBJ2-5; TRBD1 matches at 8 bases. This CDR3 region has 15 residues. V trimming: 4 bases; J trimming: 4 bases; junction bases outside the gene matches: 8. Germline values: CDR1 SGHVS, CDR2 FQNEAQ. This chain's CDR3 is CASSSGQARGETQYF. The DNA for the CDR3 is TGTGCCAGCAGCTCGGGACAGGCTAGGGGAGAGACCCAGTACTTC. Filled out from reference TRBV7-8 and TRBJ2-5, the complete variable domain reads GAGVSQSPRYKVAKRGQDVALRCDPISGHVSLFWYQQALGQGPEFLTYFQNEAQLDKSGLPSDRFFAERPEGSVSTLKIQRTQQEDSAVYLCASSSGQARGETQYFGPGTRLLVL.

The chain combines TRBV29-1 with TRBJ2-5, with TRBD2 matching over 16 bases. The J call is in doubt because the DNA end fits TRBJ2-7 better. This CDR3 has 15 residues. The germline gives CDR1 SQVTM, CDR2 ANQGSEA. CDR3 amino acids: CSVEGTSGRAYEQYF. The DNA for the CDR3 is TGCAGCGTTGAGGGGACTAGCGGGAGGGCCTACGAGCAGTACTTC.

This clonotype is a singleton in its sample. The V call is TRBV24-1, the J call TRBJ2-7; 12 bases are shared with TRBD2. Germline trimming cut 7 bases from V and 0 bases from J; bases unmatched to any gene: 3. The CDR3 is made up of 15 amino acids. Germline V gene data show CDR1 as KGHDR and CDR2 as SFDVKD. DNA for the CDR3: TGTGCCACCAGCGGACTAGCGGGGAGCTCCTACGAGCAGTACTTC. Translated, it gives CATSGLAGSSYEQYF.

The rearrangement joins TRBV7-2 to TRBJ2-5, with 7 bases fitting TRBD1. This CDR3 contains 14 residues. Germline CDR1 reads SGHTA; CDR2 reads FQGNSA. V was clipped by 5 bases and J by 1 base; unmatched bases: 4. For the CDR3, the DNA is TGTGCCAGCAGCCATCGACAGGGCCAAGAGACCCAGTACTTC. It specifies CASSHRQGQETQYF.

The V and J genes are TRBV7-6 and TRBJ2-2; D unclear. CDR3 length equals 13 residues. Trimming removed 4 bases at V and 1 base at J, with 4 bases between. Germline CDR1 and CDR2: SGHVS and FNYEAQ. The CDR3 bases are TGTGCCAGCAGCTACAAGAACACCGGGGAGCTGTTTTTT. Encoded protein: CASSYKNTGELFF. The whole variable domain, filled in from reference TRBV7-6 and TRBJ2-2, reads GAGVSQSPRYKVTKRGQDVALRCDPISGHVSLYWYRQALGQGPEFLTYFNYEAQQDKSGLPNDRFSAERPEGSISTLTIQRTEQRDSAMYRCASSYKNTGELFFGEGSRLTVL.

Concerning this clonotype: The junction shows a germline mismatch at one end, possibly a read error. The gene calls are TRBV5-1 and TRBJ2-1; D unresolved. Germline V CDR1 and CDR2: SGHRS, YFSETQ. The CDR3 sequence is 12 residues long. Here the CDR3 DNA reads TGTGCCAGCAGCGTGGGCCATAGTGAGCAGTTCTTC. Translating it yields CASSVGHSEQFF.

This rearrangement joins TRBV7-9 to TRBJ2-1; 7 bases match TRBD2. Germline V gives CDR1 SEHNR, CDR2 FQNEAQ (reference sequence). This CDR3 spans 14 amino acids. V gave up 5 bases and J gave up 0 bases; unmatched junction bases: 1. As DNA, the CDR3 is TGTGCCAGCAGCCCTAGCGGCTCCTACAATGAGCAGTTCTTC. Its translation: CASSPSGSYNEQFF.

This clonotype has just a few counts. One junction end does not reproduce the germline sequence, and a read error may be involved. The CDR3 DNA sequence: TGTGCCAGCAGCTTGGTAGGGTTCGAGCAGTACTTC. Translated, it gives CASSLVGFEQYF. The V and J genes are TRBV4-1 and TRBJ2-7; D is unclear. From germline, CDR1 is MGHRA and CDR2 YSYEKL. CDR3 length: 12 amino acids.

The chain employs TRBV7-2 and TRBJ1-1; TRBD1 agrees at 7 bases. This CDR3 spans 14 amino acids. With 3 bases clipped from V and 5 bases from J, the junction kept 6 bases outside the gene matches. CDR1 and CDR2 from the germline V gene are SGHTA and FQGNSA. Here the CDR3 DNA reads TGTGCCAGCAGCTTCGCCGGGACAGAGACTGAAGCTTTCTTT. The encoded protein is CASSFAGTETEAFF.

CDR3 DNA: TGTGCCAGCACCTACAGGGGAGACTCCTACGAGCAGTACTTC. The encoded protein is CASTYRGDSYEQYF. This chain uses TRBV2 with TRBJ2-7; TRBD1 matches 7 bases. Trimming removed 7 bases from V and 0 bases from J; junction bases left unmatched: 6. The CDR3 loop spans 14 amino acids. Germline CDR1 SNHLY, CDR2 FYNNEI. Combining the CDR3 with reference TRBV2 and TRBJ2-7 gives the whole variable domain EPEVTQTPSHQVTQMGQEVILRCVPISNHLYFYWYRQILGQKVEFLVSFYNNEISEKSEIFDDQFSVERPDGSNFTLKIRSTKLEDSAMYFCASTYRGDSYEQYFGPGTRLTVT.

The V gene is TRBV7-9, the J gene TRBJ2-7, with D tentatively TRBD2 (5 bases). Germline lookup yields CDR1 SEHNR and CDR2 FQNEAQ (reference sequence). Deletions cut 4 bases from V and 1 base from J, with 14 bases between. The CDR3 runs 15 residues. The CDR3 DNA sequence: TGTGCCAGCAGCTCCGTAATGGGGAGTTCCTACGAGCAGTACTTC. It yields the protein CASSSVMGSSYEQYF.

This clonotype was observed a single time. This chain's CDR3 is CASSVDGYSPLHF. CDR3 bases: TGTGCCAGCAGCGTGGACGGTTATTCACCCCTCCACTTT. This rearrangement joins TRBV9 to TRBJ1-6; D call uncertain. There are 13 residues in the CDR3. Germline CDR1 and CDR2: SGDLS and YYNGEE. V gave up 2 bases and J gave up 8 bases, with 8 bases separating them.

The chain recombines TRBV11-3 with TRBJ2-3, with D perhaps matching TRBD1 or TRBD2 (6 bases each). Between the trimmed V and J ends, which lost 1 base and 2 bases, there was a span of 7 bases. Looked up from germline, CDR1 is SGHNT and CDR2 is YENEEA. The CDR3 loop spans 14 amino acids. The CDR3 DNA follows: TGTGCCAGCAGCTTAGGGGGGGCCACAGATACGCAGTATTTT. Translated: CASSLGGATDTQYF.

In its sample, this clonotype was seen a few times. The J gene is TRBJ2-3, the V gene TRBV10-3, with D hard to call. The CDR3 has 14 amino acids. CDR1 is ENHRY and CDR2 is SYGVKD in the germline V gene. The V and J ends lost 0 bases and 6 bases respectively, with 10 bases between them. The CDR3 protein is CAISESVVSDTQYF. CDR3 DNA sequence: TGTGCCATCAGTGAGTCGGTGGTTTCGGATACGCAGTATTTT.

This clonotype was counted once. The chain joins TRBV19 to TRBJ1-2, with D tentatively TRBD1 (6 bases). Germline assignment: CDR1 LNHDA and CDR2 SQIVND (reference sequence). The CDR3 spans 14 residues. Trimming removed 4 bases at V and 3 bases at J, with 12 bases between. This CDR3 reads CASSTDSPHYGYTF. The CDR3 coding sequence is TGTGCCAGTAGTACGGACAGCCCTCACTATGGCTACACCTTC.

The CDR3 DNA is TGTGCCAGCAGTGAATTAACGAACACTGAAGCTTTCTTT. As protein: CASSELTNTEAFF. J is TRBJ1-1 and V is TRBV2; D gene ambiguous. Trimming cost V 2 bases and J 1 base, with 5 bases left between them. The CDR3 is 13 residues long. The germline CDR1 and CDR2 sequences are SNHLY and FYNNEI.

The chain carries TRBV15 and TRBJ1-5; D gene unclear. Germline V gene data show CDR1 as LNHNV and CDR2 as YYDKDF (reference sequence). This CDR3 is 13 amino acids long. Trimming pared 4 bases from V and 6 bases from J, leaving 10 bases between. CDR3 bases: TGTGCCACCAGCAACCGCCGGGGTCAGCCCCAGCATTTT. Amino acid sequence: CATSNRRGQPQHF.

The chain carries TRBV10-3 and TRBJ2-2; D gene uncertain. This CDR3 contains 16 residues. Trimming stripped 0 bases from V and 0 bases from J, with 8 bases between. Germline values: CDR1 ENHRY, CDR2 SYGVKD. The CDR3 spells CAISESEITNTGELFF. Written as DNA, the CDR3 is TGTGCCATCAGTGAGTCGGAGATTACGAACACCGGGGAGCTGTTTTTT.

The J gene is TRBJ1-2, the V gene TRBV7-7; the D gene is possibly TRBD1 (5 bases). The CDR3 has 14 amino acids. Per the germline V gene, CDR1 is SSHAT and CDR2 is FNYEAQ (reference sequence). V was trimmed by 7 bases and J by 8 bases, leaving 20 bases between them. The CDR3 loop is CASKRVGGSGGYTF. The CDR3 nucleotides are TGTGCCAGCAAACGGGTTGGGGGGTCGGGAGGCTACACCTTC. The full variable domain, with the rest looked up from reference TRBV7-7 and TRBJ1-2, is GAGVSQSPRYKVTKRGQDVTLRCDPISSHATLYWYQQALGQGPEFLTYFNYEAQPDKSGLPSDRFSAERPEGSISTLTIQRTEQRDSAMYRCASKRVGGSGGYTFGSGTRLTVV.

The rearrangement uses TRBV7-9 and TRBJ2-7, with TRBD2 identical over 10 bases. CDR3 length: 17 amino acids. Germline V CDR1 and CDR2: SEHNR, FQNEAQ (reference sequence). Losses at the gene ends were 5 bases for V and 7 bases for J; bases not matched to a gene: 17. CDR3 protein: CASSTWPTAGGPEEQYF. The DNA for the CDR3 is TGTGCCAGCAGCACCTGGCCCACAGCGGGAGGGCCGGAGGAGCAGTACTTC.

This chain joins TRBV7-9 and TRBJ2-7, with D maybe TRBD2 (7 bases). Germline V gene lookup returns CDR1 SEHNR and CDR2 FQNEAQ (reference sequence). Trimming took 6 bases from V and 2 from J, leaving 14 bases between them. The CDR3 has 14 residues. Here the CDR3 DNA reads TGTGCCAGCAGTCAAAGGGGGGGACCCTACGAGCAGTACTTC. It is translated as CASSQRGGPYEQYF.

V is TRBV7-9 and J is TRBJ1-5; 8 nucleotides match TRBD1. CDR1 is SEHNR and CDR2 is FQNEAQ in the germline V gene (reference sequence). The CDR3 loop spans 14 amino acids. With V trimmed by 6 bases and J by 5 bases, 6 bases remained unmatched. CDR3 in DNA: TGTGCCAGCAGGCTGGACAGGGAGGATCAGCCCCAGCATTTT. Protein sequence: CASRLDREDQPQHF.

In its sample, this clonotype was seen many times. The J gene is TRBJ1-2, the V gene TRBV10-1, with 8 bases that match TRBD1. In germline, CDR1 is WNHNN, CDR2 SYGVQD (reference sequence). V was clipped by 3 bases and J by 5 bases; unmatched bases: 14. This CDR3 is built from 17 residues. CDR3: CASSDRTGRRICYGYTF. CDR3 sequence (DNA): TGCGCCAGCAGTGACAGGACAGGGCGCCGCATTTGTTATGGCTACACCTTC.

This clonotype showed up just once. The genes are TRBV2 and TRBJ2-7; D is possibly TRBD1 or TRBD2 (5 bases each). CDR3 length: 13 amino acids. V was shortened by 4 bases and J by 0 bases, with 7 bases between the two germline ends. Per germline, CDR1 SNHLY and CDR2 FYNNEI. In DNA form, the CDR3 reads TGTGCCAGCAGTGTGAGGGGCTCCTACGAGCAGTACTTC. It yields the protein CASSVRGSYEQYF.

As regards this clonotype: It is likely a read error, because the conserved phenylalanine at the end of the CDR3 is missing. The chain recombines TRBV11-2 with TRBJ1-1; 8 bases agree with TRBD1. Losses at the gene ends were 7 bases for V and 6 bases for J; bases not matched to a gene: 22. The CDR3 totals 18 residues. Germline V CDR1 and CDR2: SGHAT, FQNNGV. DNA of the CDR3: TGTGCCAGCACCCTTAATGTTTTGCAGGGGGCAAGAGGGGCTGAAGCTTTCCTT. Translation: CASTLNVLQGARGAEAFL.

The V and J genes are TRBV20-1 and TRBJ2-5; the match to TRBD2 covers 14 bases. Germline V gene sequence: CDR1 DFQATT, CDR2 SNEGSKA (reference sequence). The CDR3 runs to 14 residues. V gave up 6 bases and J gave up 5 bases; unmatched junction bases: 5. CDR3 sequence: CSATGLAGVETQYF. As DNA, the CDR3 is TGCAGTGCCACGGGACTAGCGGGAGTGGAGACCCAGTACTTC.

In this sample, this clonotype turned up many times. The chain recombines TRBV7-9 with TRBJ2-7; unclear D gene. The CDR3 is made up of 14 amino acids. Germline V gives CDR1 SEHNR, CDR2 FQNEAQ (reference sequence). Trimming shortened V by 4 bases and J by 3 bases, and 13 bases separated the two germline ends. The CDR3 nucleotides are TGTGCCAGCAGCTCGACGGACGGAAACTACGAGCAGTACTTC. Translated, it gives CASSSTDGNYEQYF.